This T cell receptor beta chain derives from a study of T cell responses to AZD1222 COVID-19 vaccine. Study findings and constraints: Seropositive at baseline were only a handful of AZD1222 recipients. The repertoires were collected only after the peak T cell response.

Repertoires were generated with immunoSEQ multiplex PCR, while TCRdb's copy carries only in-frame clones and drops some. The table has approximately 110,000 clones, 85% to 90% seen once; the top ten hold about 7.4%. This CDR3 has 14 residues. Germline trimming cut 7 bases from V and 7 bases from J; bases unmatched to any gene: 10. Germline V gene sequence: CDR1 MDHEN, CDR2 SYDVKM. Comment on this clone: Its antigen is unknown.

This TCR was recovered from an adult in good health. The gene calls are TRBV28 and TRBJ1-5; 7 nucleotides match TRBD1. Sample: peripheral blood, taken on day 0 of AZD1222 vaccination. The CDR3 loop is CASIGEQGRQPQHF. DNA for the CDR3: TGTGCCAGCATCGGGGAACAGGGGAGACAGCCCCAGCATTTT.